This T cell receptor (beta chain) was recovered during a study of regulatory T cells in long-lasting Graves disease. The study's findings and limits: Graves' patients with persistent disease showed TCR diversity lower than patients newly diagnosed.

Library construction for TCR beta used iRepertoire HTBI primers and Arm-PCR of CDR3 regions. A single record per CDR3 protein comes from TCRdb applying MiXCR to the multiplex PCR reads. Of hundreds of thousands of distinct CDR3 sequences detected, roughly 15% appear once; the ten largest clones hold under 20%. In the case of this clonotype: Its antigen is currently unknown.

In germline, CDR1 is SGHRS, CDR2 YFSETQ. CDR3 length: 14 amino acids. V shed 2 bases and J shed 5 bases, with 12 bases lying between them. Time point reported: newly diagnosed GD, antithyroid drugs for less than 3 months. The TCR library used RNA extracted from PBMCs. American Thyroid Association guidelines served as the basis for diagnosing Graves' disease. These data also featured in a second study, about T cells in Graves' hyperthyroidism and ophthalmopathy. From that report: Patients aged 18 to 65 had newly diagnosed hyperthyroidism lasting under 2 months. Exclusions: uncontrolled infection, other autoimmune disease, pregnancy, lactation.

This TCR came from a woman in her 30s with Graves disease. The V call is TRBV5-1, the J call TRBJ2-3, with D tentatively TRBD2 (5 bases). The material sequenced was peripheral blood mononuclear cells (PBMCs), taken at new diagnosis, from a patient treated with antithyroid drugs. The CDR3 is CASSFGSEGDTQYF. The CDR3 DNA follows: TGCGCCAGCAGCTTTGGATCTGAGGGAGATACGCAGTATTTT. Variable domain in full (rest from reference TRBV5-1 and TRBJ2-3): KAGVTQTPRYLIKTRGQQVTLSCSPISGHRSVSWYQQTPGQGLQFLFEYFSETQRNKGNFPGRFSGRQFSNSRSEMNVSTLELGDSALYLCASSFGSEGDTQYFGPGTRLTVL.